The clone carrying this TCR beta chain has a handful of counts. Its antigen is still unknown. TCRdb reanalysed the RT-PCR reads using MiXCR and keeps one entry per CDR3 protein. The sample yields around 540,000 distinct CDR3 sequences, 12% seen once. The data are from a study of response to subunit inactivated influenza vaccine. Study-wide results and limits: It was suggested by the authors that few new T cells are recruited by each seasonal influenza vaccination.

There are 16 residues in the CDR3. V was pared by 0 bases and J by 5 bases, with 16 bases between. Germline assignment: CDR1 MNHEY and CDR2 SVGAGI. This chain links TRBV6-5 with TRBJ2-5; D may correspond to TRBD1 or TRBD2 (5 bases each). The clonotype originates from a man in his fifties or sixties who received an inactivated influenza vaccine. Specimen: PBMCs from blood, collected on the day of vaccination. DNA of the CDR3: TGTGCCAGCAGTTACTCGGTGTCGGGGCGAGGGGAGACCCAGTACTTC. It encodes CASSYSVSGRGETQYF.